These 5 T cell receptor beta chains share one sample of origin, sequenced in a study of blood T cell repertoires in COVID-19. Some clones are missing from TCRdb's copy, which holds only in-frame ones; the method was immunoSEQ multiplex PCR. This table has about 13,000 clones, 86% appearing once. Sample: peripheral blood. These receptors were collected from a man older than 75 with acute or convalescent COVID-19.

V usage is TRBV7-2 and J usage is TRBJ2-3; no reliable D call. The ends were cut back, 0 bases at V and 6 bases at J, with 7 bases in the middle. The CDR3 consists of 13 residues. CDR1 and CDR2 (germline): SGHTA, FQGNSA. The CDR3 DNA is TGTGCCAGCAGCTTAGCCCCTCTGGATACGCAGTATTTT. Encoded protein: CASSLAPLDTQYF.

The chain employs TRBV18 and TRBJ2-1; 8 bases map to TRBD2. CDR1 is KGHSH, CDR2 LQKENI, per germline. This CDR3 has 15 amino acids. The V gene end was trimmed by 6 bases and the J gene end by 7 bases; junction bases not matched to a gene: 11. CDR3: CASSGGGLVTNEQFF. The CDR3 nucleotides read TGTGCCAGCTCGGGAGGGGGACTAGTCACTAATGAGCAGTTCTTC.

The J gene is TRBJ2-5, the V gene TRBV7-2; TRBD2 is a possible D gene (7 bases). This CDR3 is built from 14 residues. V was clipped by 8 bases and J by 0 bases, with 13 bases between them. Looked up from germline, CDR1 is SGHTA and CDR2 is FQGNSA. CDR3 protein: CASGGRGYQETQYF. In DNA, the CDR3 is TGTGCCAGCGGGGGGCGGGGGTACCAAGAGACCCAGTACTTC.

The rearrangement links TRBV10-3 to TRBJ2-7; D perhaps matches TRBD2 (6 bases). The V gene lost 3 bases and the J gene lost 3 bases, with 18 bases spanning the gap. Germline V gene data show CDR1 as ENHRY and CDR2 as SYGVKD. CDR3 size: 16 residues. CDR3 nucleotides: TGTGCCATCAGTGACCCCGGGGGTGGAGGCGGCTACGAGCAGTACTTC. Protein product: CAISDPGGGGGYEQYF.

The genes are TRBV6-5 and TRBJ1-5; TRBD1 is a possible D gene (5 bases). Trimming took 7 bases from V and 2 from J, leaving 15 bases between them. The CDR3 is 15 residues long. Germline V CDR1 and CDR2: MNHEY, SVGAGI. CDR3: CASIPGSAGNQPQHF. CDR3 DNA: TGTGCCAGCATTCCAGGGTCCGCAGGCAATCAGCCCCAGCATTTT.